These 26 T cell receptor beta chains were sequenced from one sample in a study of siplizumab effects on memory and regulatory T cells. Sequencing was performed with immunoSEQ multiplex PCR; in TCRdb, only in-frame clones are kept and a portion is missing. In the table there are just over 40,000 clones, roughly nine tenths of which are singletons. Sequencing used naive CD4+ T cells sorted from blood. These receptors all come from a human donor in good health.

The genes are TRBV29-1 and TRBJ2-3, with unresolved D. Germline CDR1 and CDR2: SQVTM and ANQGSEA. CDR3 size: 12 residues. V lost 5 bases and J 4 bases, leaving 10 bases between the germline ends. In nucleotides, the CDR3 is TGCAGCGTTCGTCTAGTCGCAGATACGCAGTATTTT. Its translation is CSVRLVADTQYF.

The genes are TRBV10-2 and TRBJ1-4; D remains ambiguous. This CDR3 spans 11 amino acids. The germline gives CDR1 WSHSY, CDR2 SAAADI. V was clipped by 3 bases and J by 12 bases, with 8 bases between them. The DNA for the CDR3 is TGCGCCAGCAGTGAAGGTGGGGAACTGTTTTTT. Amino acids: CASSEGGELFF.

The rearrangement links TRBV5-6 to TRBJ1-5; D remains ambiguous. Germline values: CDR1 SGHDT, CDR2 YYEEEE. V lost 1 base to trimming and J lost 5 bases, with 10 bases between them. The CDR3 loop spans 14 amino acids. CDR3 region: CASSLSRPYQPQHF. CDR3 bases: TGTGCCAGCAGCTTGAGCAGGCCGTATCAGCCCCAGCATTTT.

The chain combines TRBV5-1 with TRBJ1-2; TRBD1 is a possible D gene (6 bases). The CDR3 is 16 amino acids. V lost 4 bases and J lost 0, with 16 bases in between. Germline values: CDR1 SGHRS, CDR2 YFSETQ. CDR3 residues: CASSDLSRGANYGYTF. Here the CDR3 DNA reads TGCGCCAGCAGCGACCTGAGCAGGGGCGCTAACTATGGCTACACCTTC.

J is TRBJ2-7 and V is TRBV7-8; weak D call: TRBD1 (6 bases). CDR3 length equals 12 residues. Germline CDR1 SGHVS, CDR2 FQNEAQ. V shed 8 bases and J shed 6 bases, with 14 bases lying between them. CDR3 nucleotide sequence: TGTGCCAGCTACAGGGTGGAGTTCGAGCAGTACTTC. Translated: CASYRVEFEQYF.

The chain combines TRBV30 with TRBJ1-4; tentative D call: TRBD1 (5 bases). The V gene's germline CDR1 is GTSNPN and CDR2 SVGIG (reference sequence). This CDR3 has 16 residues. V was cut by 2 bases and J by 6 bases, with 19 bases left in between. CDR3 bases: TGTGCCTGGAGTACTGGGACGTTAACTCGGGATGAAAAACTGTTTTTT. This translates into CAWSTGTLTRDEKLFF.

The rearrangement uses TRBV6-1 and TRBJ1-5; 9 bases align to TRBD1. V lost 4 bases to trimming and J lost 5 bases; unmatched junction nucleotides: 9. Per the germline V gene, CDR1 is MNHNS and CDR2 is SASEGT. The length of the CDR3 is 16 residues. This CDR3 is CASSVSRDRVYQPQHF. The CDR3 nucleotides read TGTGCCAGCAGTGTTTCCCGGGACAGGGTTTATCAGCCCCAGCATTTT.

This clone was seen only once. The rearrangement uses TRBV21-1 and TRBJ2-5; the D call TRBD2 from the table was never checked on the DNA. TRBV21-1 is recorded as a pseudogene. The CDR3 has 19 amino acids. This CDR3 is CASSKEAASGRAVRETQYF. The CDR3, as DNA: TGTGCCAGCAGCAAAGAGGCGGCTAGCGGGAGGGCCGTGCGGGAGACCCAGTACTTC.

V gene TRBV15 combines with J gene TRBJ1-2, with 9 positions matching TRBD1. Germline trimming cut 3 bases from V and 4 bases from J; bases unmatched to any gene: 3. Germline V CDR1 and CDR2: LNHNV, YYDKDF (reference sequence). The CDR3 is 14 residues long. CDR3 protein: CATSRGQGSYGYTF. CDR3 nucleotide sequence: TGTGCCACCAGCAGGGGACAGGGAAGCTATGGCTACACCTTC.

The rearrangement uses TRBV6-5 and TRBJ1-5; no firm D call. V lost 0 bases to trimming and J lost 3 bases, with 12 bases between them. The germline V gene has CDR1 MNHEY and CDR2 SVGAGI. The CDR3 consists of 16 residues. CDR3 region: CASSYSSSVDNQPQHF. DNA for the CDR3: TGTGCCAGCAGTTACTCTAGTTCAGTTGACAATCAGCCCCAGCATTTT.

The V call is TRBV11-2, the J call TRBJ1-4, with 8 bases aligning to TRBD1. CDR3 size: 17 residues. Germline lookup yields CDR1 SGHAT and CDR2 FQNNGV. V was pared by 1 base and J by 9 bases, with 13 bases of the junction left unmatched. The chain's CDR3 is CASSLGIGAGGVKKLFF. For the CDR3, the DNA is TGTGCCAGCAGCTTAGGAATCGGGGCAGGGGGCGTAAAAAAACTGTTTTTT.

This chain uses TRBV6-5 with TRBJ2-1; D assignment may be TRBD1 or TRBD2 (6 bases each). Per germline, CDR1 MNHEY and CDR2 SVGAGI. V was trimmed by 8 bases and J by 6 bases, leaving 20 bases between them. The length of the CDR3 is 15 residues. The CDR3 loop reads CASQVGGKGGNEQFF. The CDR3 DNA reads TGTGCCAGCCAAGTAGGCGGGAAAGGGGGCAATGAGCAGTTCTTC.

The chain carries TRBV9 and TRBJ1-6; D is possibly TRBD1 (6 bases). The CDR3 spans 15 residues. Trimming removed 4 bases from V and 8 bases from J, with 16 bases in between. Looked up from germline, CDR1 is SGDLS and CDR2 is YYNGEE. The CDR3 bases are TGTGCCAGCAGCTTAACCCCAGGGGCGGATTCACCCCTCCACTTT. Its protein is CASSLTPGADSPLHF. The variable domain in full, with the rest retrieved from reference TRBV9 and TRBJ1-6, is DSGVTQTPKHLITATGQRVTLRCSPRSGDLSVYWYQQSLDQGLQFLIQYYNGEERAKGNILERFSAQQFPDLHSELNLSSLELGDSALYFCASSLTPGADSPLHFGNGTRLTVT.

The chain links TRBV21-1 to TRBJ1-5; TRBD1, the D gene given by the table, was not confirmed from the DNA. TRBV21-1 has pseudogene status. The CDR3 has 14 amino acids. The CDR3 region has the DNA TGTGCCAGCAGCGCCCGACAACTCAATCAGCCCCAGCATTTT. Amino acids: CASSARQLNQPQHF.

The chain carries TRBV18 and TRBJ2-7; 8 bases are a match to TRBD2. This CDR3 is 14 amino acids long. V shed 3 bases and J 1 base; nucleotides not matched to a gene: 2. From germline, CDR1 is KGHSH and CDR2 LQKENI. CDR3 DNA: TGTGCCAGCTCACCGGGACTAGAATCCTACGAGCAGTACTTC. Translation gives CASSPGLESYEQYF.

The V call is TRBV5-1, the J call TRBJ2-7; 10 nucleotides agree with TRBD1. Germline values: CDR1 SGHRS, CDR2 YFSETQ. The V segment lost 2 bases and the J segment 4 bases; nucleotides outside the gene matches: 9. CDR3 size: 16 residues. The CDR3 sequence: CASSLPTGGQRYEQYF. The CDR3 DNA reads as TGCGCCAGCAGCTTACCGACAGGGGGCCAGAGATACGAGCAGTACTTC.

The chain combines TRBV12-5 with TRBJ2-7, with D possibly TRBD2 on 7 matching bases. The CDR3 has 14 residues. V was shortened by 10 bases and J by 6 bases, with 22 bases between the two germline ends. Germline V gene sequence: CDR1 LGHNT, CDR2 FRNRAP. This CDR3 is CATHRGALKGEQYF. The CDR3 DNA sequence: TGTGCTACCCACCGGGGGGCCCTCAAGGGCGAGCAGTACTTC.

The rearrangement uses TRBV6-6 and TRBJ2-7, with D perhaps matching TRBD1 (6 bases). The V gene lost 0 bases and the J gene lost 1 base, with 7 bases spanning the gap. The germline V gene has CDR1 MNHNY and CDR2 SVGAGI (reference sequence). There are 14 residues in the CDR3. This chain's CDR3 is CASSYSGQSYEQYF. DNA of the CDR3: TGTGCCAGCAGTTACTCCGGACAGTCCTACGAGCAGTACTTC.

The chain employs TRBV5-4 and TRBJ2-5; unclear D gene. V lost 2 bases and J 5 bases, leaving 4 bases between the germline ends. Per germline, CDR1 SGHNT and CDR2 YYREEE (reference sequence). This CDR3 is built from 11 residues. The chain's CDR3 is CASSLAETQYF. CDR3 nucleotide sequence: TGTGCCAGCAGCTTAGCGGAGACCCAGTACTTC.

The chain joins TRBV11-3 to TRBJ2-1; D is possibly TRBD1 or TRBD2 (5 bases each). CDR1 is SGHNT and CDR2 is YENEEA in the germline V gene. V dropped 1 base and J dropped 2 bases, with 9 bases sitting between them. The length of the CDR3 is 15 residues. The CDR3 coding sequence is TGTGCCAGCAGCTTAGGGGGGATTACCTACAATGAGCAGTTCTTC. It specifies CASSLGGITYNEQFF.

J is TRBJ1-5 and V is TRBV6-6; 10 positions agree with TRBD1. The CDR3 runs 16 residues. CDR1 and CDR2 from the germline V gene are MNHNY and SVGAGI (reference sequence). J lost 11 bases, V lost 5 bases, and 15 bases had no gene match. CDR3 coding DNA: TGTGCCAGCAGTCAGGGCCCGGGACAGGGGATCGTGGCCCAGCATTTT. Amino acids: CASSQGPGQGIVAQHF.

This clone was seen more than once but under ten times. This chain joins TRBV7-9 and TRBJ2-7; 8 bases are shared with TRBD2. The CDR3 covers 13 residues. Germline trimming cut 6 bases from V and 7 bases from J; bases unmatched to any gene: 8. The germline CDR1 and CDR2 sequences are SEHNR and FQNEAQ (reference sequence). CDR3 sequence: CASRLAEGREQYF. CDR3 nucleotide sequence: TGTGCCAGCAGACTAGCGGAGGGCCGGGAGCAGTACTTC. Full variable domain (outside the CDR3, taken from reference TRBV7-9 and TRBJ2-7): DTGVSQNPRHKITKRGQNVTFRCDPISEHNRLYWYRQTLGQGPEFLTYFQNEAQLEKSRLLSDRFSAERPKGSFSTLEIQRTEQGDSAMYLCASRLAEGREQYFGPGTRLTVT.

The CDR3 coding sequence is TGTGCCAGCAGCGGAACTGCCTCCACTGAAGCTTTCTTT. Protein product: CASSGTASTEAFF. The chain links TRBV6-1 to TRBJ1-1; D call uncertain. The CDR3 consists of 13 residues. Per the germline V gene, CDR1 is MNHNS and CDR2 is SASEGT. V was shortened by 6 bases and J by 4 bases, with 12 bases between the two germline ends.

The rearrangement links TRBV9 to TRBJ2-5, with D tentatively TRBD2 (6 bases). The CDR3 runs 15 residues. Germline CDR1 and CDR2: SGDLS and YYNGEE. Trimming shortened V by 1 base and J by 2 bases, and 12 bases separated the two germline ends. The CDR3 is CASSVLGTRQETQYF. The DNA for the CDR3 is TGTGCCAGCAGCGTATTAGGGACTCGACAAGAGACCCAGTACTTC.

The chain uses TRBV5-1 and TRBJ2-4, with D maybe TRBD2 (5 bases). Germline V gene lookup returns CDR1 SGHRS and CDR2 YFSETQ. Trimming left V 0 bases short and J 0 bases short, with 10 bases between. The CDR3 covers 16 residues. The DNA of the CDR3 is TGCGCCAGCAGCTTGGATCCGGGGATAGCCAAAAACATTCAGTACTTC. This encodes CASSLDPGIAKNIQYF.

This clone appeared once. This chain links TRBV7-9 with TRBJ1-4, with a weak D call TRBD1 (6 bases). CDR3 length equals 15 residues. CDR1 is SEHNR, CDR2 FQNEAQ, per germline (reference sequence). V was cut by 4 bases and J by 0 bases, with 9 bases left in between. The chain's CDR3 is CASSSTGSTNEKLFF. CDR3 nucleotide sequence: TGTGCCAGCAGCTCCACAGGGTCAACTAATGAAAAACTGTTTTTT.